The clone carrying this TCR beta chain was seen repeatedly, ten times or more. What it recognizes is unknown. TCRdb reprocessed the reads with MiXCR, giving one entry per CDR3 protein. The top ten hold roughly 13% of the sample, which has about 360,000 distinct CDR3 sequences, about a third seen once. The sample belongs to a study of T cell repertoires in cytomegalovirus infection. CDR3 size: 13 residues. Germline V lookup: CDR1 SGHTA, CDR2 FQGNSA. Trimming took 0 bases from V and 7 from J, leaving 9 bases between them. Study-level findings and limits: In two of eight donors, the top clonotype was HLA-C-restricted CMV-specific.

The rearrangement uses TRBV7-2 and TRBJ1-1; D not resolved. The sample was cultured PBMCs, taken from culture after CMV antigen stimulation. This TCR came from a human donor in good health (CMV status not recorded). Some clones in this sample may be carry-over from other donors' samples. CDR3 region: CASSLARGVEAFF. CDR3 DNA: TGTGCCAGCAGCTTAGCGCGCGGGGTTGAAGCTTTCTTT.